These T cell receptor beta chains were read from a single sample in a study of human T cells and chemical hapten exposure. One entry per CDR3 protein, called by TCRdb with MiXCR from the RACE reads. The sample records approximately 50,000 distinct CDR3 sequences, about 11% being singletons. Sequencing was performed on whole blood, taken in connection with sensitization to the hapten diphenylcyclopropenone (DPC). Receptors were obtained from a woman in her thirties or forties with alopecia areata. Some clones in this sample may be carry-over from other donors' samples. CDR3s include the opening cysteine and the closing phenylalanine or tryptophan. A D gene is named only where the DNA matches it firmly. The size of a clone is reported for some rows only, either as once, few or many, or as a class for expanded clones.

j_gene: TRBJ2-7; abundance: few; d_gene: TRBD1; len: 13; v_gene: TRBV7-2; CDR3aa: CASSPRTGDEQYF; CDR3nt: TGTGCCAGCAGCCCCCGGACAGGAGACGAGCAGTACTTC
j_gene: TRBJ2-1; abundance: -; d_gene: -; len: 19; v_gene: TRBV6-2/TRBV6-3; CDR3aa: CASSYSMFGGGGSYNEQFF; CDR3nt: TGTGCCAGCAGTTACTCGATGTTCGGGGGAGGGGGTTCCTACAATGAGCAGTTCTTC
j_gene: TRBJ2-2; abundance: once; d_gene: -; len: 14; v_gene: TRBV5-5; CDR3aa: CASNRDSNTGELFF; CDR3nt: TGTGCCAGCAACCGGGACTCGAACACCGGGGAGCTGTTTTTT
j_gene: TRBJ2-1; abundance: -; d_gene: TRBD2; len: 18; v_gene: TRBV20-1; CDR3aa: CSARDYPPGLAEYNEQFF; CDR3nt: TGCAGTGCTAGAGATTATCCACCGGGACTAGCGGAGTACAATGAGCAGTTCTTC
j_gene: TRBJ1-2; abundance: few; d_gene: -; len: 11; v_gene: TRBV28; CDR3aa: CASSFDYGYTF; CDR3nt: TGTGCCAGCAGTTTCGACTATGGCTACACCTTC
j_gene: TRBJ2-7; abundance: few; d_gene: TRBD1; len: 13; v_gene: TRBV12-3/TRBV12-4; CDR3aa: CASSPRAGGSPYF; CDR3nt: TGTGCCAGCAGCCCCCGGGCAGGGGGCAGTCCGTACTTC
j_gene: TRBJ2-1; abundance: few; d_gene: TRBD2; len: 16; v_gene: TRBV28; CDR3aa: CASRGTSGRYHNEQFF; CDR3nt: TGTGCCAGCAGGGGGACTAGCGGGAGGTACCACAATGAGCAGTTCTTC
j_gene: TRBJ1-2; abundance: many; d_gene: -; len: 14; v_gene: TRBV21-1; CDR3aa: CASSKLYSGTGYTF; CDR3nt: TGTGCCAGCAGCAAACTATACTCCGGGACCGGCTACACCTTC
j_gene: TRBJ2-3; abundance: -; d_gene: TRBD2; len: 15; v_gene: TRBV11-3; CDR3aa: CASSVSSGDTDTQYF; CDR3nt: TGTGCCAGCAGCGTTTCTAGCGGAGACACAGATACGCAGTATTTT
j_gene: TRBJ2-2; abundance: many; d_gene: -; len: 14; v_gene: TRBV2; CDR3aa: CASIMDRNTGELFF; CDR3nt: TGTGCCAGCATCATGGACAGGAACACCGGGGAGCTGTTTTTT
j_gene: TRBJ2-1; abundance: -; d_gene: -; len: 13; v_gene: TRBV10-3; CDR3aa: CAITSRENNEQFF; CDR3nt: TGTGCCATCACCTCTCGGGAGAACAATGAGCAGTTCTTC
j_gene: TRBJ2-3; abundance: -; d_gene: -; len: 13; v_gene: TRBV29-1; CDR3aa: CSVEKQATDTQYF; CDR3nt: TGCAGCGTTGAGAAACAGGCCACAGATACGCAGTATTTT
j_gene: TRBJ2-2; abundance: few; d_gene: TRBD1; len: 16; v_gene: TRBV6-2/TRBV6-3; CDR3aa: CASSYLGQDGAGELFF; CDR3nt: TGTGCCAGCAGTTACCTGGGACAGGATGGTGCCGGGGAGCTGTTTTTT
j_gene: TRBJ1-5; abundance: few; d_gene: -; len: 13; v_gene: TRBV2; CDR3aa: CASSEATKRTQHF; CDR3nt: TGTGCCAGCAGTGAAGCGACTAAAAGGACCCAGCATTTT
j_gene: TRBJ1-6; abundance: few; d_gene: -; len: 16; v_gene: TRBV6-5; CDR3aa: CASSPRSDGTGSPLHF; CDR3nt: TGTGCCAGCAGCCCCCGAAGCGACGGGACCGGTTCACCCCTCCACTTT
j_gene: TRBJ2-1; abundance: many; d_gene: -; len: 14; v_gene: TRBV28; CDR3aa: CASSNPLPVNEQFF; CDR3nt: TGTGCCAGCAGCAACCCTTTACCGGTCAATGAGCAGTTCTTC
j_gene: TRBJ2-7; abundance: few; d_gene: TRBD1; len: 13; v_gene: TRBV29-1; CDR3aa: CSVSDRAPYEQYF; CDR3nt: TGCAGCGTATCTGACAGGGCCCCCTACGAGCAGTACTTC
j_gene: TRBJ2-7; abundance: -; d_gene: -; len: 14; v_gene: TRBV28; CDR3aa: CASSLGQTGYEQYF; CDR3nt: TGTGCCAGCAGTTTAGGGCAGACCGGCTACGAGCAGTACTTC
j_gene: TRBJ2-7; abundance: many; d_gene: TRBD2; len: 17; v_gene: TRBV11-2; CDR3aa: CASSLGGGLAASTGQYF; CDR3nt: TGTGCCAGCAGCTTAGGGGGGGGACTAGCTGCTTCTACCGGGCAGTACTTC
j_gene: TRBJ2-5; abundance: few; d_gene: TRBD2; len: 16; v_gene: TRBV2; CDR3aa: CASSQRTSGSRETQYF; CDR3nt: TGTGCCAGCAGTCAGAGGACTAGCGGGAGTAGAGAGACCCAGTACTTC
j_gene: TRBJ2-6; abundance: -; d_gene: -; len: 20; v_gene: TRBV11-2; CDR3aa: CASSPSPLDGGFSGANVLTF; CDR3nt: TGTGCCAGCAGCCCTAGCCCCCTGGACGGAGGATTCTCTGGGGCCAACGTCCTGACTTTC
j_gene: TRBJ2-3; abundance: few; d_gene: -; len: 13; v_gene: TRBV4-3; CDR3aa: CASSQEGADTQYF; CDR3nt: TGCGCCAGCAGCCAAGAAGGAGCAGATACGCAGTATTTT
j_gene: TRBJ2-4; abundance: -; d_gene: -; len: 12; v_gene: TRBV5-1; CDR3aa: CASSSGMDIQYF; CDR3nt: TGCGCCAGCAGTTCAGGGATGGACATTCAGTACTTC
j_gene: TRBJ2-7; abundance: few; d_gene: TRBD2; len: 14; v_gene: TRBV20-1; CDR3aa: CSAREVAGSYEQYF; CDR3nt: TGCAGTGCTAGAGAGGTAGCGGGGTCCTACGAGCAGTACTTC
j_gene: TRBJ2-3; abundance: many; d_gene: -; len: 17; v_gene: TRBV14; CDR3aa: CASSQDQYDLRTDTQYF; CDR3nt: TGTGCCAGCAGCCAAGATCAGTACGACTTACGCACAGATACGCAGTATTTT
j_gene: TRBJ2-7; abundance: few; d_gene: TRBD1; len: 13; v_gene: TRBV6-6; CDR3aa: CASSDRGEHEQYF; CDR3nt: TGTGCCAGCAGTGACAGGGGCGAACACGAGCAGTACTTC
j_gene: TRBJ1-1; abundance: few; d_gene: -; len: 12; v_gene: TRBV28; CDR3aa: CAVAGGRAEAFF; CDR3nt: TGTGCCGTGGCCGGGGGTAGAGCTGAAGCTTTCTTT
j_gene: TRBJ1-1; abundance: many; d_gene: -; len: 13; v_gene: TRBV6-2/TRBV6-3; CDR3aa: CASSYSGRTEAFF; CDR3nt: TGTGCCAGCAGTTACTCGGGGAGAACTGAAGCTTTCTTT
j_gene: TRBJ2-3; abundance: many; d_gene: TRBD2; len: 14; v_gene: TRBV18; CDR3aa: CASSPTSGKDTQYF; CDR3nt: TGTGCCAGCTCACCGACTAGCGGGAAGGATACGCAGTATTTT
j_gene: TRBJ2-2; abundance: many; d_gene: TRBD1; len: 17; v_gene: TRBV12-3/TRBV12-4; CDR3aa: CASSLRGDRVATGELFF; CDR3nt: TGTGCCAGCAGTTTAAGAGGGGACAGGGTAGCCACCGGGGAGCTGTTTTTT
j_gene: TRBJ2-7; abundance: -; d_gene: TRBD1; len: 14; v_gene: TRBV9; CDR3aa: CASSVGGTGYEQYF; CDR3nt: TGTGCCAGCAGCGTAGGCGGGACAGGCTACGAGCAGTACTTC
j_gene: TRBJ2-3; abundance: many; d_gene: TRBD1; len: 15; v_gene: TRBV7-6; CDR3aa: CASSSTPQGADTQYF; CDR3nt: TGTGCCAGCAGCTCCACCCCCCAGGGGGCGGATACGCAGTATTTT
j_gene: TRBJ2-5; abundance: -; d_gene: TRBD1; len: 14; v_gene: TRBV20-1; CDR3aa: CSAGSGTGGETQYF; CDR3nt: TGCAGTGCTGGCAGCGGGACAGGGGGAGAGACCCAGTACTTC
j_gene: TRBJ2-7; abundance: -; d_gene: TRBD2; len: 13; v_gene: TRBV6-5; CDR3aa: CASQLEAGFEQYF; CDR3nt: TGTGCCAGCCAACTGGAAGCGGGGTTCGAGCAGTACTTC
j_gene: TRBJ2-3; abundance: -; d_gene: TRBD2; len: 14; v_gene: TRBV9; CDR3aa: CASGAGDSRDTQYF; CDR3nt: TGTGCCAGCGGCGCGGGGGATTCCCGAGATACGCAGTATTTT
j_gene: TRBJ2-1; abundance: -; d_gene: TRBD2; len: 15; v_gene: TRBV12-3/TRBV12-4; CDR3aa: CASSPSGGSYNEQFF; CDR3nt: TGTGCCAGCAGTCCCAGCGGGGGTTCCTACAATGAGCAGTTCTTC
j_gene: TRBJ2-3; abundance: -; d_gene: -; len: 12; v_gene: TRBV29-1; CDR3aa: CSVETGPDTQYF; CDR3nt: TGCAGCGTCGAAACAGGGCCAGATACGCAGTATTTT
j_gene: TRBJ2-2; abundance: few; d_gene: -; len: 16; v_gene: TRBV5-5; CDR3aa: CASSLYPGSPPGELFF; CDR3nt: TGTGCCAGCAGCTTGTATCCCGGGAGTCCGCCCGGGGAGCTGTTTTTT
j_gene: TRBJ2-2; abundance: -; d_gene: -; len: 14; v_gene: TRBV25-1; CDR3aa: CASTRSQGAGELFF; CDR3nt: TGTGCCAGCACACGATCCCAGGGAGCCGGGGAGCTGTTTTTT
j_gene: TRBJ2-5; abundance: many; d_gene: -; len: 14; v_gene: TRBV9; CDR3aa: CASSVSGIQETQYF; CDR3nt: TGTGCCAGCAGCGTATCCGGAATCCAAGAGACCCAGTACTTC
j_gene: TRBJ1-6; abundance: many; d_gene: -; len: 15; v_gene: TRBV7-2; CDR3aa: CASSLLGRGNSPLHF; CDR3nt: TGTGCCAGCAGCCTCCTAGGGAGGGGTAATTCACCCCTCCACTTT
j_gene: TRBJ2-1; abundance: many; d_gene: TRBD2; len: 14; v_gene: TRBV7-8; CDR3aa: CASSPGTSLNEQFF; CDR3nt: TGTGCCAGCAGCCCCGGGACTAGCCTCAATGAGCAGTTCTTC
j_gene: TRBJ2-1; abundance: few; d_gene: TRBD2; len: 16; v_gene: TRBV20-1; CDR3aa: CSARDPSGTAWNEQFF; CDR3nt: TGCAGTGCTAGAGACCCCAGCGGGACGGCGTGGAATGAGCAGTTCTTC
j_gene: TRBJ1-2; abundance: many; d_gene: TRBD1; len: 13; v_gene: TRBV30; CDR3aa: CAWSRGQNYGYTF; CDR3nt: TGTGCCTGGAGCCGGGGACAGAACTATGGCTACACCTTC
j_gene: TRBJ1-1; abundance: -; d_gene: -; len: 15; v_gene: TRBV5-6; CDR3aa: CASSFDQQVITEAFF; CDR3nt: TGTGCCAGCAGCTTCGACCAACAGGTCATCACTGAAGCTTTCTTT
j_gene: TRBJ2-5; abundance: few; d_gene: -; len: 17; v_gene: TRBV20-1; CDR3aa: CSADPRGVVGYQETQYF; CDR3nt: TGCAGTGCTGATCCAAGGGGTGTGGTGGGATATCAAGAGACCCAGTACTTC
j_gene: TRBJ2-2; abundance: few; d_gene: -; len: 16; v_gene: TRBV11-2; CDR3aa: CASSLEGLPHTGELFF; CDR3nt: TGTGCCAGCAGCTTAGAAGGCTTACCTCACACCGGGGAGCTGTTTTTT
j_gene: TRBJ1-6; abundance: few; d_gene: -; len: 15; v_gene: TRBV14; CDR3aa: CASSRRDSINSPLHF; CDR3nt: TGTGCCAGCAGCCGGAGGGATTCGATTAATTCACCCCTCCACTTT
j_gene: TRBJ2-3; abundance: few; d_gene: TRBD1; len: 15; v_gene: TRBV6-2/TRBV6-3; CDR3aa: CASIDPGQSMDTQYF; CDR3nt: TGTGCCAGCATTGATCCGGGACAGTCCATGGATACGCAGTATTTT
j_gene: TRBJ1-4; abundance: once; d_gene: -; len: 15; v_gene: TRBV15; CDR3aa: CATSPTNGANEKLFF; CDR3nt: TGTGCCACCAGCCCTACGAACGGCGCTAATGAAAAACTGTTTTTT
j_gene: TRBJ1-1; abundance: many; d_gene: -; len: 14; v_gene: TRBV6-6; CDR3aa: CASSYGGQNTEAFF; CDR3nt: TGTGCCAGCAGTTACGGCGGCCAGAACACTGAAGCTTTCTTT
j_gene: TRBJ1-1; abundance: -; d_gene: TRBD1; len: 12; v_gene: TRBV10-3; CDR3aa: CAAGGVDTEAFF; CDR3nt: TGTGCCGCAGGGGGGGTGGACACTGAAGCTTTCTTT
j_gene: TRBJ1-1; abundance: many; d_gene: -; len: 18; v_gene: TRBV19; CDR3aa: CASSIDKFRVVYSTEAFF; CDR3nt: TGTGCCAGTAGTATAGATAAGTTCAGGGTGGTGTATTCCACTGAAGCTTTCTTT
j_gene: TRBJ1-1; abundance: few; d_gene: TRBD1; len: 12; v_gene: TRBV7-2; CDR3aa: CASSIGQGRAFF; CDR3nt: TGTGCCAGCAGCATTGGACAGGGGCGGGCTTTCTTT